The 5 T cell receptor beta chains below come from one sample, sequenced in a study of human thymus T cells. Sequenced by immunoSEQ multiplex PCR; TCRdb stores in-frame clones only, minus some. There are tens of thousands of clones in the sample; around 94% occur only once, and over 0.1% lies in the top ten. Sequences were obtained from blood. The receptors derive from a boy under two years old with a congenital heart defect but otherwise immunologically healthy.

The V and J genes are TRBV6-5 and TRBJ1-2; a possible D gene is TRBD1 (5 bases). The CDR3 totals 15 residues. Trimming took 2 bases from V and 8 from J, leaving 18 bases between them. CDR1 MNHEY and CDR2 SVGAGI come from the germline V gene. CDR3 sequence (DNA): TGTGCCAGCAGTTACGCCAGGGAGGGCTTGGGGGGCTACACCTTC. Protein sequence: CASSYAREGLGGYTF.

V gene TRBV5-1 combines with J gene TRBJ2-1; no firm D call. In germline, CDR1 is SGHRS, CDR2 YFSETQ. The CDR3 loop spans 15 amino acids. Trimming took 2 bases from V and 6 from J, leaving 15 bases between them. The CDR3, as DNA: TGCGCCAGCAGCTTTCGGGCCCCGTGGGTCAATGAGCAGTTCTTC. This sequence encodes CASSFRAPWVNEQFF.

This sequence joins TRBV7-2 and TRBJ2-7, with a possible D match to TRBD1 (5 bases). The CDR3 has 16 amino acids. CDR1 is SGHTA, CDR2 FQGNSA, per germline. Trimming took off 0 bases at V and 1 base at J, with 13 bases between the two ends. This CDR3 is CASSLAAGPLSYEQYF. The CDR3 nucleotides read TGTGCCAGCAGCTTAGCGGCAGGGCCCCTTTCCTACGAGCAGTACTTC.

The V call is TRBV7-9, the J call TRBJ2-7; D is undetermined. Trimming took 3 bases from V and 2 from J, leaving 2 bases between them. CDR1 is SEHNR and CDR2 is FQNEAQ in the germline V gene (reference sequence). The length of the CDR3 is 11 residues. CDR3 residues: CASSFTYEQYF. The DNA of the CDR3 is TGTGCCAGCAGCTTTACCTACGAGCAGTACTTC.

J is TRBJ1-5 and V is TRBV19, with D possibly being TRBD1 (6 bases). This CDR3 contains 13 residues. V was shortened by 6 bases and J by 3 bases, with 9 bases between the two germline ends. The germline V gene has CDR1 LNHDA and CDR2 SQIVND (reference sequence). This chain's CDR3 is CASRGTHNQPQHF. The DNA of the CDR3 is TGTGCCAGTAGGGGGACACACAATCAGCCCCAGCATTTT. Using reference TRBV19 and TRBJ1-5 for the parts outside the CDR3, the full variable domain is DGGITQSPKYLFRKEGQNVTLSCEQNLNHDAMYWYRQDPGQGLRLIYYSQIVNDFQKGDIAEGYSVSREKKESFPLTVTSAQKNPTAFYLCASRGTHNQPQHFGDGTRLSIL.